This is a list of T cell receptor beta chains from one sample in a study of blood T cell repertoires in COVID-19. Repertoires were generated with immunoSEQ multiplex PCR, while TCRdb's copy carries only in-frame clones and drops some. Here the sample spans roughly 80,000 clones, around 80% being singletons. Sequencing used peripheral blood. These receptors all come from an older woman with acute or convalescent COVID-19. The conserved cysteine and the conserved F or W are not part of the CDR3 here. The D gene is left open where the match is weak.

-,TRBV14,ASSQFDQGTPAF
TRBD2,TRBV29-1,SSSRGGQSTDTQY
-,TRBV6-5,ASWGGRAEAF
TRBD1,TRBV2,ASSEDREGGYT
-,TRBV5-6,ASSLVGQGRSTEAF
TRBD1,TRBV5-1,ASSLSPGQGFQETQY
TRBD1,TRBV6-5,ASSYGGQGAGYT
TRBD2,TRBV6-5,ASSYSASGVADTQY
-,TRBV3-1/TRBV3-2,ASSLKGEVRH
-,TRBV24-1,ATSDTGSSHTDTQY
TRBD1,TRBV2,ASSTGTGLYNEQF
-,TRBV18,ASSPAPGLGETQY
-,TRBV29-1,SVEDLAHREVLY
-,TRBV25-1,ATSRGGIDTEAF
TRBD1,TRBV20-1,SACRTGACS
TRBD1,TRBV6-6,ASSYPDRNAGDTQY
-,TRBV7-2,ASSEIQGGYT
-,TRBV6-4,ASSDRGTPTDTQY
-,TRBV6-5,ASTPRGGEEPQH
-,TRBV4-1,ASSQETGFGYGYT
-,TRBV19,ASSPTGVGTEAF
TRBD1,TRBV6-1,ASSEYGTGRPDTQY
-,TRBV6-5,ASSYSKRTHAF
-,TRBV7-8,ASSDPTGWETQY
-,TRBV27,ASSPTRGGGTEAF
TRBD1,TRBV29-1,SERTGGTDTQY
-,TRBV5-1,ASSREEDSPLH
TRBD1,TRBV28,ASSLFPGGNTEAF
-,TRBV7-3,ASSLTRNQPQH
TRBD1,TRBV2,ASRDRGETQY
-,TRBV23-1,ASSQNSDIPTLGLMNTEAF
-,TRBV27,ASSLSGRGNTEAF
-,TRBV19,ASKTARGNTEAF
-,TRBV28,ASSLSHSLNTEAF
-,TRBV30,AWSPGHSSNTEAF
TRBD2,TRBV10-3,AISETSGGTSKNIQY
-,TRBV29-1,SVEFRGNQPQH
-,TRBV29-1,SVERGNEQF
TRBD1,TRBV27,ASSPWTGGRETQY
TRBD2,TRBV9,ASSVLSGAGTDTQY
-,TRBV10-2,ASSGDRYNEQF
-,TRBV2,ASSDTGRNQPQH
-,TRBV15,ATSRDRGNTEAF
TRBD2,TRBV3-1/TRBV3-2,ASSQGPSGGAYYEQY
TRBD1,TRBV7-8,ASSRRLGVKGQGEDYGYT